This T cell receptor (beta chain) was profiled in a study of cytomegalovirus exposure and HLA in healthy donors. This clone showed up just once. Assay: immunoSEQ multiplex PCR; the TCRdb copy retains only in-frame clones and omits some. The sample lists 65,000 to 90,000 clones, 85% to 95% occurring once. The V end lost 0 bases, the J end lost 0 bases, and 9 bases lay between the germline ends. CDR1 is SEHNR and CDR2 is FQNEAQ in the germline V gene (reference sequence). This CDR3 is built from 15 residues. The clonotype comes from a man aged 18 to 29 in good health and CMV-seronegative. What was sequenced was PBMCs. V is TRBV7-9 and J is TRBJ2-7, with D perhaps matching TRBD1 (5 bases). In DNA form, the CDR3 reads TGTGCCAGCAGCTTAGCCAGGGCGAGCTCCTACGAGCAGTACTTC. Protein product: CASSLARASSYEQYF. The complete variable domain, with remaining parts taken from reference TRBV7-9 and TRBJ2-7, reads DTGVSQNPRHKITKRGQNVTFRCDPISEHNRLYWYRQTLGQGPEFLTYFQNEAQLEKSRLLSDRFSAERPKGSFSTLEIQRTEQGDSAMYLCASSLARASSYEQYFGPGTRLTVT.